The clone carrying this T cell receptor beta chain occurred a few times. This specimen belongs to a study of T cell repertoires in cytomegalovirus infection. V was cut by 0 bases and J by 6 bases, with 17 bases left in between. This CDR3 is built from 16 residues. Germline CDR1 is SGDLS and CDR2 is YYNGEE. TCRdb used MiXCR to reprocess the reads, holding one entry per CDR3 protein. This table holds fewer than 700,000 distinct CDR3 sequences, approximately 25% found once. J is TRBJ2-3 and V is TRBV9; D may be TRBD2 (5 bases). Material for sequencing was CD8+ T cells from PBMCs. This clonotype originated in a human donor in good health (CMV status not recorded). Some clones in this sample may be carry-over from other donors' samples. DNA for the CDR3: TGTGCCAGCAGCGTAGAATTAGGCCTCCCGGGGGATACGCAGTATTTT. The encoded protein is CASSVELGLPGDTQYF.